Below are 12 T cell receptor beta chains sequenced from a single sample in a study of OX40 agonist ivuxolimab in advanced cancers. This table comes from immunoSEQ multiplex PCR, and its TCRdb copy is limited to in-frame clones, with some not included. Of about 18,000 clones listed, approximately 80% are singletons. Sequenced here: CD4+ or CD8+ T cells sorted from blood, sampled in a trial of the OX40 agonist ivuxolimab. The origin of the receptors is an adult with an advanced solid tumor such as melanoma, head and neck, liver or kidney cancer.

Comment on this clone: At one boundary the junction diverges from the germline segment, which might be a read error. The chain employs TRBV4-3 and TRBJ2-7, with D perhaps TRBD2 (6 bases). The CDR3 consists of 19 residues. Germline CDR1 LGHNA, CDR2 YSLEER. CDR3: CASSQATNAGTLIGYEQCF. The CDR3 nucleotides are TGCGCCAGCAGCCAAGCAACAAACGCCGGGACTCTTATCGGCTACGAGCAGTGCTTC.

V gene TRBV19 combines with J gene TRBJ2-6; unclear D gene. Germline CDR1 is LNHDA and CDR2 is SQIVND (reference sequence). Trimming left V 3 bases short and J 1 base short, with 7 bases between. The CDR3 length is 15 residues. DNA of the CDR3: TGTGCCAGTAGTATTTTGTGGTCTGGGGCCAACGTCCTGACTTTC. As protein: CASSILWSGANVLTF.

The V and J genes are TRBV7-2 and TRBJ2-1, with 9 positions matching TRBD1. The CDR3 runs 13 residues. Germline loops: CDR1 SGHTA, CDR2 FQGNSA. Trimming at V came to 1 base and at J to 16 bases, leaving 8 bases not matched to a gene. The CDR3 sequence: CASSLESGDRVFF. In DNA form, the CDR3 reads TGTGCCAGCAGCTTAGAGTCGGGGGACAGGGTATTCTTC.

The V call is TRBV11-2, the J call TRBJ1-1; 8 bases fit TRBD1. The V segment lost 1 base and the J segment 3 bases; nucleotides outside the gene matches: 4. The length of the CDR3 is 15 residues. CDR1 and CDR2 (germline): SGHAT, FQNNGV. Here the CDR3 DNA reads TGTGCCAGCAGCTTAGGACAGGGGAGGGACACTGAAGCTTTCTTT. Its translation: CASSLGQGRDTEAFF.

The chain carries TRBV5-1 and TRBJ2-3; no definite D call. Germline V CDR1 and CDR2: SGHRS, YFSETQ. This CDR3 has 17 amino acids. V shed 4 bases and J shed 3 bases, with 21 bases lying between them. The CDR3 DNA sequence: TGCGCCAGCAGCGCCGGCACGGATACTTTATCGACAGATACGCAGTATTTT. This codes for CASSAGTDTLSTDTQYF.

The chain combines TRBV6-5 with TRBJ2-7, with 13 bases fitting TRBD2. The trim removed 6 bases at V and 4 bases at J, leaving 6 bases unmatched. This CDR3 comprises 15 residues. Per the germline V gene, CDR1 is MNHEY and CDR2 is SVGAGI. The CDR3 region has the DNA TGTGCCAGCAGACCTGGGACTAGCGGGACTTACGAGCAGTACTTC. Protein: CASRPGTSGTYEQYF.

This clone was detected only a few times. The chain recombines TRBV28 with TRBJ1-3; D unclear. Trimming pared 5 bases from V and 0 bases from J, leaving 17 bases between. This CDR3 contains 17 residues. CDR1 and CDR2 (germline): MDHEN, SYDVKM. The CDR3 coding sequence is TGTGCCAGCAGTCCTTTAGGAAAAACCAGCTCTGGAAACACCATATATTTT. Translation: CASSPLGKTSSGNTIYF.

J is TRBJ2-3 and V is TRBV28, with 8 bases aligning to TRBD1. The CDR3 spans 15 residues. Germline CDR1 reads MDHEN; CDR2 reads SYDVKM. V dropped 4 bases and J dropped 1; count of bases not matched to a gene: 4. The CDR3 here is CASSSGGGRTDTQYF. As DNA, the CDR3 is TGTGCCAGCAGTTCAGGGGGCGGGCGCACAGATACGCAGTATTTT.

The gene calls are TRBV11-3 and TRBJ2-1; 9 nucleotides agree with TRBD2. The CDR3 extends over 14 amino acids. With 4 bases clipped from V and 10 bases from J, the junction kept 8 bases outside the gene matches. Germline V gene data show CDR1 as SGHNT and CDR2 as YENEEA. The CDR3 spells CASSSKGLAREQFF. In DNA, the CDR3 is TGTGCCAGCAGCTCTAAAGGACTAGCGAGGGAGCAGTTCTTC.

This clone turned up a few times. The chain couples TRBV28 to TRBJ1-5, with 7 bases that match TRBD1. CDR1 and CDR2 (germline): MDHEN, SYDVKM. Germline trimming cut 7 bases from V and 7 bases from J; bases unmatched to any gene: 4. The CDR3 sequence is 12 residues long. The DNA of the CDR3 is TGTGCCAGCATAGGGGGCTGGCAGCCCCAGCATTTT. This codes for CASIGGWQPQHF.

The chain combines TRBV7-2 with TRBJ2-7, with D unresolved. From germline, CDR1 is SGHTA and CDR2 FQGNSA. Trimming removed 5 bases at V and 4 bases at J, with 6 bases between. This CDR3 has 11 amino acids. The CDR3 DNA reads as TGTGCCAGCAGCAAGACATACGAGCAGTACTTC. Translated, it gives CASSKTYEQYF.

In its sample, this clone was seen a few times. The rearrangement links TRBV4-1 to TRBJ1-1; 8 bases line up with TRBD1. V was clipped by 6 bases and J by 5 bases; unmatched bases: 8. Looked up from germline, CDR1 is MGHRA and CDR2 is YSYEKL. CDR3 length: 14 residues. Written as DNA, the CDR3 is TGCGCCAGCAGTCCTGACAGGGGATGGACTGAAGCTTTCTTT. Residues: CASSPDRGWTEAFF.